Listed here are 12 T cell receptor beta chains from one sample, sequenced in a study of cytomegalovirus exposure and HLA in healthy donors. The repertoire was sequenced with immunoSEQ multiplex PCR; TCRdb's copy has only in-frame clones and lacks some. Of about 130,000 clones listed, around four fifths were seen once; the top ten hold just under 30%. Sequenced material: PBMCs. The receptors were gathered from a man under 40 in good health and CMV-seropositive.

The V call is TRBV11-2, the J call TRBJ2-1; TRBD1 aligns across 11 bases. The CDR3 spans 17 residues. CDR1 and CDR2 from the germline V gene are SGHAT and FQNNGV. With V trimmed by 1 base and J by 7 bases, 9 bases remained unmatched. The CDR3 DNA is TGTGCCAGCAGCTTAGGGACAGGGGGCAAGGGGGGTAATGAGCAGTTCTTC. Translated, it gives CASSLGTGGKGGNEQFF. Using reference TRBV11-2 and TRBJ2-1 for the parts outside the CDR3, the full variable domain is EAGVAQSPRYKIIEKRQSVAFWCNPISGHATLYWYQQILGQGPKLLIQFQNNGVVDDSQLPKDRFSAERLKGVDSTLKIQPAKLEDSAVYLCASSLGTGGKGGNEQFFGPGTRLTVL.

The chain employs TRBV5-6 and TRBJ1-1; D unresolved. CDR1 and CDR2 from the germline V gene are SGHDT and YYEEEE. Trimming left V 0 bases short and J 6 bases short, with 18 bases between. The CDR3 has 16 amino acids. The CDR3 DNA reads TGTGCCAGCAGCTTGGATGGGTCTTACGGGGTATCTGAAGCTTTCTTT. It is translated as CASSLDGSYGVSEAFF. The variable domain in full, completed from reference TRBV5-6 and TRBJ1-1, reads DAGVTQSPTHLIKTRGQQVTLRCSPKSGHDTVSWYQQALGQGPQFIFQYYEEEERQRGNFPDRFSGHQFPNYSSELNVNALLLGDSALYLCASSLDGSYGVSEAFFGQGTRLTVV.

J is TRBJ1-1 and V is TRBV10-3; 7 positions agree with TRBD1. The CDR3 runs 15 residues. Trimming at V came to 0 bases and at J to 8 bases, leaving 9 bases not matched to a gene. Germline CDR1 reads ENHRY; CDR2 reads SYGVKD. The DNA for the CDR3 is TGTGCCATCAGTGAGTCGAGGGGGCAGGTCCCCGAAGCTTTCTTT. Amino acids: CAISESRGQVPEAFF.

The chain combines TRBV12-5 with TRBJ2-3; D is possibly TRBD2 (6 bases). Trimming removed 5 bases at V and 0 bases at J, with 15 bases between. CDR3 length: 16 amino acids. Germline-derived CDR1 and CDR2 are LGHNT and FRNRAP. This chain's CDR3 is CASGPPPGESTDTQYF. The CDR3 nucleotides are TGTGCTAGTGGTCCCCCCCCGGGGGAAAGCACAGATACGCAGTATTTT.

This clone was seen once. The gene calls are TRBV4-1 and TRBJ1-2, with TRBD1 identical over 7 bases. Germline CDR1 reads MGHRA; CDR2 reads YSYEKL. With 4 bases clipped from V and 2 bases from J, the junction kept 4 bases outside the gene matches. This CDR3 has 14 amino acids. CDR3 amino acids: CASSRQGDNYGYTF. CDR3 bases: TGCGCCAGCAGCCGACAGGGCGACAACTATGGCTACACCTTC.

The CDR3 DNA reads TGTGCCAGCAGTGAAAGGGGCTCAGGGGGTTTCATGAACACTGAAGCTTTCTTT. The encoded protein is CASSERGSGGFMNTEAFF. The chain recombines TRBV2 with TRBJ1-1; 7 nucleotides match TRBD1. After removal of 2 bases from V and 0 bases from J, the junction contained 12 bases not matched to a gene. Looked up from germline, CDR1 is SNHLY and CDR2 is FYNNEI. CDR3 size: 18 residues.

This clone occurred a few times. The chain is built from TRBV7-6 and TRBJ2-2; 7 positions agree with TRBD1. After removal of 5 bases from V and 5 bases from J, the junction contained 2 bases not matched to a gene. CDR3 length equals 13 residues. In germline, CDR1 is SGHVS, CDR2 FNYEAQ. CDR3 region: CASSNRGTGELFF. In DNA form, the CDR3 reads TGTGCCAGCAGCAACAGGGGAACCGGGGAGCTGTTTTTT.

The chain employs TRBV7-2 and TRBJ2-5; the D is unclear. This CDR3 contains 15 residues. The V end was cut by 7 bases, the J end by 2 bases, with 17 bases between. CDR1 SGHTA and CDR2 FQGNSA come from the germline V gene. In DNA, the CDR3 is TGTGCCAGCAACCTCAGATCCTTCCCACAAGAGACCCAGTACTTC. Protein: CASNLRSFPQETQYF.

The DNA of the CDR3 is TGTGCCAGCAGCTTGTGGTACAGGGAAGGCTACACCTTC. Its translation is CASSLWYREGYTF. The chain is built from TRBV5-5 and TRBJ1-2; tentative D call: TRBD1 (6 bases). This CDR3 spans 13 amino acids. V dropped 1 base and J dropped 8 bases, with 12 bases sitting between them. Germline V gene lookup returns CDR1 SGHKS and CDR2 YYEKEE (reference sequence).

The table lists this clone with many counts. The chain employs TRBV7-2 and TRBJ2-1; 13 nucleotides agree with TRBD2. V gave up 1 base and J gave up 7 bases; unmatched junction bases: 10. The CDR3 is 18 residues long. From germline, CDR1 is SGHTA and CDR2 FQGNSA. DNA for the CDR3: TGTGCCAGCAGCTTAGAAGTGGGACTAGCGGGAACAATGAATGAGCAGTTCTTC. Encoded protein: CASSLEVGLAGTMNEQFF.

This chain uses TRBV11-3 with TRBJ2-3, with 10 bases identical to TRBD1. This CDR3 is built from 17 residues. The germline V gene has CDR1 SGHNT and CDR2 YENEEA. Trimming took 1 base from V and 1 from J; bases not matched to a gene: 5. The CDR3 region is CASSLGDRGRGTDTQYF. The DNA of the CDR3 is TGTGCCAGCAGCTTAGGAGACAGGGGGCGAGGCACAGATACGCAGTATTTT.

About this clone: The same CDR3 also results from other DNA sequences found in this sample. CDR3 sequence: CASSQEVLAGRTGELFF. The DNA for the CDR3 is TGCGCCAGCAGCCAAGAAGTACTAGCGGGTAGGACCGGGGAGCTGTTTTTT. The chain carries TRBV4-3 and TRBJ2-2, with 9 bases aligning to TRBD2. The CDR3 is made up of 17 amino acids. The V segment lost 0 bases and the J segment 5 bases; nucleotides outside the gene matches: 7. Germline V gives CDR1 LGHNA, CDR2 YSLEER.